Listed here is a single T cell receptor beta chain. The data derive from a study of blood T cells in healthy people across ages. CDR1 DFQATT and CDR2 SNEGSKA come from the germline V gene (reference sequence). This CDR3 contains 15 residues. The sample providers were healthy Caucasian people from Russia, aged about 6 to 100. Total RNA, at least 5.5 micrograms per sample, came from PBMCs. A J-beta primer mix and a sample-barcoded 5' primer were used in a second PCR of roughly 7 to 12 cycles. MiXCR, applied by TCRdb to the 5' RACE reads, yields one record per CDR3 protein. The sample shows around 800,000 distinct CDR3 sequences, more than 25% of them seen only once. This same sample was also part of a study on T cells of mothers and their children. That report notes: The people who donated were a few healthy Caucasian mothers and their six children.

The sequence was collected from a boy aged 5-17 years in good health. The V and J genes are TRBV20-1 and TRBJ2-5; 10 bases match TRBD2. The J call is in doubt because the DNA end fits TRBJ2-1 better. The sequencing sample was made of blood. CDR3 in amino acids: CSARYAASGGLEQFF. In nucleotides, the CDR3 is TGCAGTGCTAGATACGCTGCTAGCGGGGGCCTGGAGCAGTTCTTC.